This TCR beta chain is drawn from a study of T cell responses to AZD1222 COVID-19 vaccine. Notes on the study in general: A mostly white British donor set with more females was recruited, and clonal diversity was possibly underestimated.

Libraries were prepared by immunoSEQ multiplex PCR; TCRdb keeps only in-frame clonotypes and omits some of them. Of about 170,000 clones listed, about nine tenths were seen once; the top ten hold over 1.2%. CDR3 length: 14 residues. The junction had 8 bases not matched to a gene; V was cut back by 5 bases and J by 11 bases. Germline loops: CDR1 SGHTA, CDR2 FQGNSA. Note on this clone: Its antigen is unknown.

This chain joins TRBV7-2 and TRBJ1-4; 10 nucleotides match TRBD1. This clonotype was obtained from an adult in good health. This material consisted of peripheral blood, taken on day 0 of AZD1222 vaccination. CDR3 sequence: CASSPRQGAGKLFF. The DNA for the CDR3 is TGTGCCAGCAGCCCTCGACAGGGGGCAGGCAAACTGTTTTTT. Based on the CDR3 plus reference TRBV7-2 and TRBJ1-4, the full variable domain is GAGVSQSPSNKVTEKGKDVELRCDPISGHTALYWYRQSLGQGLEFLIYFQGNSAPDKSGLPSDRFSAERTGGSVSTLTIQRTQQEDSAVYLCASSPRQGAGKLFFGSGTQLSVL.